This T cell receptor beta chain was retrieved from a study of OX40 agonist ivuxolimab in advanced cancers. About the study: In this cohort, patients received ivuxolimab, an agonistic anti-OX40 (CD134) antibody.

Profiling relied on immunoSEQ multiplex PCR, and the TCRdb table lists in-frame clones only, not all of them. This table holds over 10,000 clones, 67% found once. Germline CDR1 and CDR2: MDHEN and SYDVKM. The V end lost 5 bases, the J end lost 9 bases, and 14 bases lay between the germline ends. This CDR3 is 13 amino acids long. Study-level findings and limits: CD8+ T cells averaged more expanded clones than CD4+. Still undetermined is the antigen specificity of the expanded peripheral T cells.

Blood was sampled at baseline, cycle 4 day 1, and cycle 7 day 1. A note on this clone: No antigen is known for it.

The sample consisted of CD4+ or CD8+ T cells sorted from blood, taken in a trial of the OX40 agonist ivuxolimab. The source of this sequence is an adult with an advanced solid tumor such as melanoma, head and neck, liver or kidney cancer. V and J are TRBV28 and TRBJ2-1, with D possibly being TRBD1 (5 bases). CDR3 loop: CASSRQGTSEQFF. CDR3 DNA: TGTGCCAGCAGTCGTCAGGGAACGAGTGAGCAGTTCTTC.